The 23 T cell receptor beta chains presented below share a single source sample, sequenced in a study of blood T cell repertoires in COVID-19. Measured with immunoSEQ multiplex PCR; TCRdb has only the in-frame clones, and not every one. The sample lists 400,000 or so clones, 70% to 90% occurring once. The sequenced sample consisted of peripheral blood. These receptors came from a man between 18 and 35 years old with COVID-19, enrolled during active disease.

V and J are TRBV2 and TRBJ2-4, with 7 bases lining up with TRBD1. In germline, CDR1 is SNHLY, CDR2 FYNNEI. The CDR3 consists of 13 residues. Germline trimming cut 4 bases from V and 5 bases from J; bases unmatched to any gene: 2. The DNA for the CDR3 is TGTGCCAGCAGTGCCGGGACAGAAAACATTCAGTACTTC. Translated: CASSAGTENIQYF.

Only one count was recorded for this clone. The genes are TRBV29-1 and TRBJ2-5, with D perhaps matching TRBD2 (5 bases). Looked up from germline, CDR1 is SQVTM and CDR2 is ANQGSEA. The CDR3 consists of 11 residues. The V and J ends lost 5 bases and 4 bases respectively, with 8 bases between them. As DNA, the CDR3 is TGCAGCGTTACGACTACAGAGACCCAGTACTTC. Translating gives CSVTTTETQYF.

This rearrangement joins TRBV7-2 to TRBJ2-5, with 10 positions matching TRBD2. J was trimmed by 5 bases and V by 5 bases; bases with no gene match: 8. This CDR3 contains 15 residues. Germline CDR1 SGHTA, CDR2 FQGNSA. The CDR3 DNA reads as TGTGCCAGCAGCCCCGATCTAGCGGGAGTGGAGACCCAGTACTTC. Residues: CASSPDLAGVETQYF.

The chain joins TRBV4-2 to TRBJ1-6, with a tentative D call TRBD1 (5 bases). V dropped 0 bases and J dropped 9 bases, with 12 bases sitting between them. Looked up from germline, CDR1 is LGHNA and CDR2 is YNFKEQ. This CDR3 has 15 residues. CDR3 sequence reads: CASSQDSQGGSPLHF. CDR3 DNA sequence: TGTGCCAGCAGCCAAGATAGCCAGGGAGGTTCACCCCTCCACTTT.

This chain's CDR3 is CAAHGLAGVGELFF. The DNA for the CDR3 is TGTGCCGCACACGGACTAGCGGGAGTTGGGGAGCTGTTTTTT. This rearrangement joins TRBV2 to TRBJ2-2; 13 bases are shared with TRBD2. CDR1 is SNHLY, CDR2 FYNNEI, per germline. The CDR3 is 14 residues long. Trimming removed 11 bases from V and 8 bases from J; junction bases left unmatched: 8. The variable domain in full, completed from reference TRBV2 and TRBJ2-2, reads EPEVTQTPSHQVTQMGQEVILRCVPISNHLYFYWYRQILGQKVEFLVSFYNNEISEKSEIFDDQFSVERPDGSNFTLKIRSTKLEDSAMYFCAAHGLAGVGELFFGEGSRLTVL.

The gene calls are TRBV25-1 and TRBJ1-2; TRBD1 matches at 8 bases. Trimming removed 4 bases from V and 5 bases from J; junction bases left unmatched: 6. CDR3 size: 14 residues. The V gene's germline CDR1 is MGHDK and CDR2 SYGVNS. The CDR3, as DNA: TGTGCCAGCAGTGGGCAGGGGGCGACATATGGCTACACCTTC. Translated: CASSGQGATYGYTF.

CDR3 sequence reads: CAWRVPGDFDTQYF. The DNA of the CDR3 is TGTGCCTGGAGGGTTCCGGGAGATTTCGATACGCAGTATTTT. V usage is TRBV30 and J usage is TRBJ2-3, with a weak D call TRBD2 (6 bases). Between the trimmed V and J ends, which lost 3 bases and 6 bases, there was a span of 16 bases. In germline, CDR1 is GTSNPN, CDR2 SVGIG (reference sequence). The CDR3 is 14 amino acids.

The chain's CDR3 is CATSDWGQGSDEQYF. Here the CDR3 DNA reads TGTGCCACCAGTGATTGGGGACAGGGGAGTGACGAGCAGTACTTC. This chain links TRBV24-1 with TRBJ2-7; 10 bases fit TRBD1. CDR1 KGHDR and CDR2 SFDVKD come from the germline V gene. The CDR3 is 15 amino acids. Unmatched junction bases numbered 5, after V lost 2 bases and J lost 5 bases.

In this sample, this clone turned up once. V and J are TRBV3-1 (or the pseudogene TRBV3-2) and TRBJ2-7; 9 bases fit TRBD1. The V and J ends lost 1 base and 4 bases, in that order; junction bases with no gene match: 2. The CDR3 sequence is 14 residues long. Per the germline V gene, CDR1 is LGHDT and CDR2 is YNNKEL (reference sequence). CDR3 nucleotides: TGTGCCAGCAGCCAAGTGACAGGGGGGTACGAGCAGTACTTC. Protein: CASSQVTGGYEQYF.

The chain carries TRBV7-8 and TRBJ2-5, with D maybe TRBD1 (6 bases). The CDR3 length is 15 residues. The ends were cut back, 5 bases at V and 5 bases at J, with 18 bases in the middle. Germline CDR1 and CDR2: SGHVS and FQNEAQ. CDR3 region: CASSVSRGYEETQYF. The DNA for the CDR3 is TGTGCCAGCAGCGTCTCCAGGGGCTATGAGGAGACCCAGTACTTC.

CDR3 coding DNA: TGTGCCAGCAGCCCCTACTTGTGGGCAGAGACGAACACTGAAGCTTTCTTT. Its protein is CASSPYLWAETNTEAFF. The chain combines TRBV3-1 (or the pseudogene TRBV3-2) with TRBJ1-1; D gene ambiguous. Trimming removed 4 bases at V and 1 base at J, with 19 bases between. CDR1 LGHDT and CDR2 YNNKEL come from the germline V gene (reference sequence). This CDR3 has 17 residues.

The genes are TRBV11-3 and TRBJ2-1; 10 bases map to TRBD2. This CDR3 region has 17 residues. The ends lost 6 bases at V and 8 bases at J; junction bases unmatched: 16. CDR1 and CDR2 (germline): SGHNT, YENEEA. CDR3 DNA sequence: TGTGCCAGCAGTCCGCGGCTAGCGGGAGTACGGGCCCATGAGCAGTTCTTC. Protein sequence: CASSPRLAGVRAHEQFF.

The chain joins TRBV24-1 to TRBJ2-1; 10 bases agree with TRBD1. V lost 3 bases, J lost 7 bases, and 5 bases stayed unmatched. The CDR3 sequence is 15 residues long. The germline CDR1 and CDR2 sequences are KGHDR and SFDVKD. Written as DNA, the CDR3 is TGTGCCACCAGTGATCCGGGACAGGGGTTAAATGAGCAGTTCTTC. Translation: CATSDPGQGLNEQFF.

The chain carries TRBV5-8 and TRBJ1-6; 7 bases fit TRBD1. The CDR3 has 13 amino acids. Germline assignment: CDR1 SGHTS and CDR2 YDEGEE. Trimming cost V 4 bases and J 8 bases; bases outside gene matches: 3. CDR3 in amino acids: CASSVTGDSPLHF. The CDR3 nucleotides read TGTGCCAGCAGCGTTACAGGGGATTCACCCCTCCACTTT. Variable domain in full (rest from reference TRBV5-8 and TRBJ1-6): EAGVTQSPTHLIKTRGQQATLRCSPISGHTSVYWYQQALGLGLQFLLWYDEGEERNRGNFPPRFSGRQFPNYSSELNVNALELEDSALYLCASSVTGDSPLHFGNGTRLTVT.

This chain links TRBV6-5 with TRBJ1-5, with 8 bases fitting TRBD1. Trimming took 5 bases from V and 5 from J; bases not matched to a gene: 8. CDR1 and CDR2 (germline): MNHEY, SVGAGI. CDR3 length: 15 residues. The CDR3 coding sequence is TGTGCCAGCAGTCCCGCAGGGGGCGCTGATCAGCCCCAGCATTTT. Amino acids: CASSPAGGADQPQHF.

The rearrangement links TRBV2 to TRBJ1-4; TRBD1 might be the D (5 bases). The CDR3 extends over 14 amino acids. Germline assignment: CDR1 SNHLY and CDR2 FYNNEI. Trimming cost V 1 base and J 10 bases, with 13 bases left between them. Written as DNA, the CDR3 is TGTGCCAGCAGTGAAGGGGTGGGGCTCGGAAAACTGTTTTTT. It specifies CASSEGVGLGKLFF.

This CDR3 is CASSYSLSVSGNTIYF. The CDR3 coding sequence is TGTGCCAGCAGTTACTCGCTATCCGTCTCTGGAAACACCATATATTTT. The chain uses TRBV6-5 and TRBJ1-3, with D unresolved. Germline CDR1 reads MNHEY; CDR2 reads SVGAGI. The V end lost 0 bases, the J end lost 0 bases, and 9 bases lay between the germline ends. The CDR3 loop spans 16 amino acids.

The chain recombines TRBV5-8 with TRBJ2-5, with no clear D. The V end lost 0 bases, the J end lost 2 bases, and 11 bases lay between the germline ends. Per germline, CDR1 SGHTS and CDR2 YDEGEE. This CDR3 comprises 15 residues. The CDR3 protein is CASSLDLGRQETQYF. The CDR3 coding sequence is TGTGCCAGCAGCTTGGATTTAGGCAGGCAAGAGACCCAGTACTTC.

This clone is a singleton in its sample. V usage is TRBV9 and J usage is TRBJ2-7, with 10 bases lining up with TRBD2. CDR1 and CDR2 (germline): SGDLS, YYNGEE. CDR3 length equals 14 residues. V gave up 4 bases and J gave up 3 bases; unmatched junction bases: 4. The CDR3, as DNA: TGTGCCAGCAGCCGATTAGCGGGAGGCTACGAGCAGTACTTC. Its translation is CASSRLAGGYEQYF.

The V call is TRBV5-6, the J call TRBJ1-5; no clear D gene. CDR3 length: 14 residues. The V gene's germline CDR1 is SGHDT and CDR2 YYEEEE. Trimming stripped 0 bases from V and 3 bases from J, with 7 bases between. The CDR3 sequence is CASSLGRNNQPQHF. The CDR3, as DNA: TGTGCCAGCAGCTTGGGGCGGAACAATCAGCCCCAGCATTTT.

This clone was detected once. The chain couples TRBV7-8 to TRBJ1-1; 10 nucleotides match TRBD1. Germline CDR1 is SGHVS and CDR2 is FQNEAQ. Trimming at V came to 5 bases and at J to 1 base, leaving 4 bases not matched to a gene. The CDR3 loop spans 15 amino acids. The CDR3 here is CASSPTGGANTEAFF. The CDR3 DNA reads TGTGCCAGCAGCCCGACAGGGGGCGCGAACACTGAAGCTTTCTTT.

This clone is a singleton in its sample. CDR3 protein: CASSLAAGLYTDTQYF. The CDR3 nucleotides are TGTGCCAGCAGCTTGGCGGCGGGGTTATACACAGATACGCAGTATTTT. The chain is built from TRBV5-4 and TRBJ2-3; maybe TRBD2 (6 bases). Trimming took 0 bases from V and 2 from J, leaving 13 bases between them. The CDR3 length is 16 residues. Per germline, CDR1 SGHNT and CDR2 YYREEE (reference sequence). Filled out from reference TRBV5-4 and TRBJ2-3, the complete variable domain reads ETGVTQSPTHLIKTRGQQVTLRCSSQSGHNTVSWYQQALGQGPQFIFQYYREEENGRGNFPPRFSGLQFPNYSSELNVNALELDDSALYLCASSLAAGLYTDTQYFGPGTRLTVL.

The gene calls are TRBV3-1 (or the pseudogene TRBV3-2) and TRBJ1-2; 7 bases map to TRBD1. The CDR3 spans 15 residues. Germline CDR1 reads LGHDT; CDR2 reads YNNKEL (reference sequence). The V segment lost 1 base and the J segment 7 bases; nucleotides outside the gene matches: 9. CDR3 in amino acids: CASSQGDRGHFGYTF. The CDR3 coding sequence is TGTGCCAGCAGCCAAGGGGACAGAGGGCACTTTGGCTACACCTTC.